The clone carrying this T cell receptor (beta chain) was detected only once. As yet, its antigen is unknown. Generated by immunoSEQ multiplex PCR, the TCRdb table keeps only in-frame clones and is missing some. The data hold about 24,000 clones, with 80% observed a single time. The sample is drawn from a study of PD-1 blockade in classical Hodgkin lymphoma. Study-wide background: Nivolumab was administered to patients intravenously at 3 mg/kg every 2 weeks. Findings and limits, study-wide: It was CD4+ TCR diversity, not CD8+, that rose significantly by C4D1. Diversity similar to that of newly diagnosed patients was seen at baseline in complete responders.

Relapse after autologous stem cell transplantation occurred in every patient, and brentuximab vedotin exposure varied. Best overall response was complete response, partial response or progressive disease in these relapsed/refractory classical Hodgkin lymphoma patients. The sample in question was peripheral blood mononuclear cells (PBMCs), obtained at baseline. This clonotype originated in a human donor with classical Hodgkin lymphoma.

CDR3 loop: CASSPDGGHTDTQYF. CDR3 DNA: TGTGCCAGCTCTCCGGACGGAGGTCACACAGATACGCAGTATTTT. The rearrangement joins TRBV18 to TRBJ2-3; a weak D match, TRBD2 (5 bases). V lost 6 bases and J lost 2, with 15 bases in between. This CDR3 spans 15 amino acids. Germline CDR1 reads KGHSH; CDR2 reads LQKENI. Complete variable domain (other parts from reference TRBV18 and TRBJ2-3): NAGVMQNPRHLVRRRGQEARLRCSPMKGHSHVYWYRQLPEEGLKFMVYLQKENIIDESGMPKERFSAEFPKEGPSILRIQQVVRGDSAAYFCASSPDGGHTDTQYFGPGTRLTVL.